This T cell receptor beta chain appears in the sequencing data of a study of T cell repertoires in cytomegalovirus infection. Study background: CMV epitopes used comprised recently identified HLA-C-restricted ones and well-studied HLA-B-restricted ones. Public TCR beta signatures provided an indication of both CMV infection and a matching HLA type.

In its sample, this clonotype was seen a few times. Antigen: not known. Germline V CDR1 and CDR2: SGHTA, FQGNSA. The CDR3 loop spans 11 amino acids. V lost 5 bases and J 3 bases, leaving 3 bases between the germline ends. TCRdb redid the calling of the reads with MiXCR, one entry per CDR3 protein. The sample includes 150,000 or so distinct CDR3 sequences, 20% to 25% seen only once; the top ten take more than 25%. Sequences were derived from CD8+ T cells from cultured PBMCs, sampled from culture after CMV antigen stimulation. The sequence came from a human donor in good health (CMV status not recorded). Some clones in this sample may be carry-over from other donors' samples. The chain links TRBV7-2 to TRBJ2-3; D gene unclear. Written as DNA, the CDR3 is TGTGCCAGCAGCCGGACAGATACGCAGTATTTT. Translation gives CASSRTDTQYF.